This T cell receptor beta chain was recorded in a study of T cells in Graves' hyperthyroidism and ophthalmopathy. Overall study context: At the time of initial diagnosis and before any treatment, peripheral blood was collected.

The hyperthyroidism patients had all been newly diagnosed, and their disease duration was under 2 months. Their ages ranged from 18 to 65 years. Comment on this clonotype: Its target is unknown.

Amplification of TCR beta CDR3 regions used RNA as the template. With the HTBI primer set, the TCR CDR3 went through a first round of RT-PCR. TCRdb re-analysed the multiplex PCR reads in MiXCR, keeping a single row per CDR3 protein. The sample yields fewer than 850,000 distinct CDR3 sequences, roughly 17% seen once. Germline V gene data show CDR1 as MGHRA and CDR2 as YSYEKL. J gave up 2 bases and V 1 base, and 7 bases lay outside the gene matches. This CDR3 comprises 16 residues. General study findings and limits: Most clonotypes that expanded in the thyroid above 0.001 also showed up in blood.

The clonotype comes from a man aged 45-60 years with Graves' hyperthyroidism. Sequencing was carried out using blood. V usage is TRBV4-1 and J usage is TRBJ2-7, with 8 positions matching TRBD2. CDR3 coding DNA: TGCGCCAGCAGCCAAGGACTAGCGACTCCCACCTACGAGCAGTACTTC. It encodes CASSQGLATPTYEQYF.